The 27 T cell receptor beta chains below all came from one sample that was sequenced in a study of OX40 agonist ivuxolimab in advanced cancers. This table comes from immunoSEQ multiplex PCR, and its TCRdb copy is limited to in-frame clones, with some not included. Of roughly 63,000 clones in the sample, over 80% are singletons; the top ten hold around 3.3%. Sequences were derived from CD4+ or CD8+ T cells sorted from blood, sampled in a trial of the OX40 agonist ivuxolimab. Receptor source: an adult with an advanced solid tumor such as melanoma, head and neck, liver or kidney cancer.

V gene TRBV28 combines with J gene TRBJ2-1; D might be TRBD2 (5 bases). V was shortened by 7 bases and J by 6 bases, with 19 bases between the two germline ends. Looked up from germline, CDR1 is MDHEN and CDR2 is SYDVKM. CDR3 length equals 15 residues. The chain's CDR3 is CASIRGGSSLNEQFF. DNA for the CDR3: TGTGCCAGCATCCGAGGAGGTTCTAGCCTCAATGAGCAGTTCTTC.

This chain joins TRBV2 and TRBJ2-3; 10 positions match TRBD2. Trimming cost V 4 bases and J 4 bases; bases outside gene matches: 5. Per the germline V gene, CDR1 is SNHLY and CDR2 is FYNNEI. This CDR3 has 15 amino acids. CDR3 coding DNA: TGTGCCAGCAGTGGAGCGGGGGGGCCTCCAGATACGCAGTATTTT. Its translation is CASSGAGGPPDTQYF.

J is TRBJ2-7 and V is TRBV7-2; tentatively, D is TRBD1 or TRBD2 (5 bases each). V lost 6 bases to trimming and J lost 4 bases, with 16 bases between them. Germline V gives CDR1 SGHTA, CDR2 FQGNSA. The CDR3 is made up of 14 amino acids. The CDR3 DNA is TGTGCCAGCAGTCCCGGGACGTCGCGGTACGAGCAGTACTTC. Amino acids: CASSPGTSRYEQYF.

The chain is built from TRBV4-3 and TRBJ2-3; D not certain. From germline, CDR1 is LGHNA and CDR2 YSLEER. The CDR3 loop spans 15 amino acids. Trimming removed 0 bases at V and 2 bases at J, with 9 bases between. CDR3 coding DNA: TGCGCCAGCAGCCAAGACGACACCTACACAGATACGCAGTATTTT. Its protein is CASSQDDTYTDTQYF.

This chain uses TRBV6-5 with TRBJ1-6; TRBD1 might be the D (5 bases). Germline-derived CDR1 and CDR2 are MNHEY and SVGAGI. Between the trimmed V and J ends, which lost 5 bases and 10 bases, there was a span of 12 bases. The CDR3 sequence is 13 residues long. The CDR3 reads CASSPGFISPLHF. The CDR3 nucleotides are TGTGCCAGCAGTCCAGGGTTTATCTCACCCCTCCACTTT.

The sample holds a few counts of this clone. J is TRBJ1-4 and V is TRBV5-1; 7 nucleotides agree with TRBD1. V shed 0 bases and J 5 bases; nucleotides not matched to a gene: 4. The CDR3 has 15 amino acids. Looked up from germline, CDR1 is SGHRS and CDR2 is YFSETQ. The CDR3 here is CASSLEGTANEKLFF. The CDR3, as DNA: TGCGCCAGCAGCTTGGAGGGGACAGCGAATGAAAAACTGTTTTTT.

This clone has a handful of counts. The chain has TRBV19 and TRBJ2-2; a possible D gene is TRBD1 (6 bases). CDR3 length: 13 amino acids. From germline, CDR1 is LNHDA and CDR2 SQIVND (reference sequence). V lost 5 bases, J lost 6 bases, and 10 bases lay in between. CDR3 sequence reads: CASSSRGAGELFF. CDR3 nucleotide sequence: TGTGCCAGTAGTTCCAGGGGAGCCGGGGAGCTGTTTTTT. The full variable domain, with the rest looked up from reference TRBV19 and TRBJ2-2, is DGGITQSPKYLFRKEGQNVTLSCEQNLNHDAMYWYRQDPGQGLRLIYYSQIVNDFQKGDIAEGYSVSREKKESFPLTVTSAQKNPTAFYLCASSSRGAGELFFGEGSRLTVL.

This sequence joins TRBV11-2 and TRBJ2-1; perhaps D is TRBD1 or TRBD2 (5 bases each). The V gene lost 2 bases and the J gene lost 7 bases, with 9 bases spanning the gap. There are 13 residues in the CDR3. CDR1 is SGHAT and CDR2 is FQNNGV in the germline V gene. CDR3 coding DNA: TGTGCCAGCAGCTTAATGGGGGAGAATGAGCAGTTCTTC. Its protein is CASSLMGENEQFF.

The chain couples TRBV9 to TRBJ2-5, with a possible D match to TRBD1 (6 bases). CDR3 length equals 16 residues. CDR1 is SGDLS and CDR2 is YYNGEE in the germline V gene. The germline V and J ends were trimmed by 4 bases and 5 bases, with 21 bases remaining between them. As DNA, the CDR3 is TGTGCCAGCAGCCCAGGCCCCATACAGGGACGGGAGACCCAGTACTTC. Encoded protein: CASSPGPIQGRETQYF.

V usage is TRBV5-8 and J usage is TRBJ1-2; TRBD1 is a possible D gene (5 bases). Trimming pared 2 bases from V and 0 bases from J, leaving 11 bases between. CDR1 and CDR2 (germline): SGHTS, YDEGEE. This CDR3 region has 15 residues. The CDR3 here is CASSFQGTSNYGYTF. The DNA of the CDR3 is TGTGCCAGCAGCTTCCAGGGTACCTCTAACTATGGCTACACCTTC.

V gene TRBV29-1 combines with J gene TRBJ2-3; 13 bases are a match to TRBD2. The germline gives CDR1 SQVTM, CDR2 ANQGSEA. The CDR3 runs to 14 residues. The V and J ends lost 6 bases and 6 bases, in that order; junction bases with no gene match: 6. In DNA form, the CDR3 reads TGCAGCGTCGGGACTAGCGGGGTCCGGGATACGCAGTATTTT. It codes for CSVGTSGVRDTQYF.

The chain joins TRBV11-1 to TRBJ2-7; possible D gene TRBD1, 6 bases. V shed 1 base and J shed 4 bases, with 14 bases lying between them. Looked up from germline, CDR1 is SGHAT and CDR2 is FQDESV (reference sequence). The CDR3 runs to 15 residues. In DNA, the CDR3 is TGTGCCAGCAGCTTAGGTTCTTCCAGGGGATACGAGCAGTACTTC. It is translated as CASSLGSSRGYEQYF. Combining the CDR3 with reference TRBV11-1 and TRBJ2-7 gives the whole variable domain EAEVAQSPRYKITEKSQAVAFWCDPISGHATLYWYRQILGQGPELLVQFQDESVVDDSQLPKDRFSAERLKGVDSTLKIQPAELGDSAMYLCASSLGSSRGYEQYFGPGTRLTVT.

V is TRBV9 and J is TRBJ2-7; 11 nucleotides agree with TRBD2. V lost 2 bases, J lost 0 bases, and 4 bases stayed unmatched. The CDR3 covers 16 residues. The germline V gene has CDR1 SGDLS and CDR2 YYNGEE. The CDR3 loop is CASSVSGTSGSYEQYF. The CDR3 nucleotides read TGTGCCAGCAGCGTCTCCGGGACTAGCGGCTCCTACGAGCAGTACTTC.

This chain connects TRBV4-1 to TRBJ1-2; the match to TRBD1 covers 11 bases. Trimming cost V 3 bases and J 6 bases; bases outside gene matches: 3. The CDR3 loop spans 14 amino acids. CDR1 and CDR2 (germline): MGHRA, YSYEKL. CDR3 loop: CASSQSGQGDGYTF. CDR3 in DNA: TGCGCCAGCAGCCAGTCGGGACAGGGGGATGGCTACACCTTC.

The CDR3 reads CAWAGGSETQYF. The CDR3, as DNA: TGTGCCTGGGCAGGGGGTTCAGAGACCCAGTACTTC. This chain uses TRBV30 with TRBJ2-5; the match to TRBD1 covers 7 bases. The germline V gene encodes CDR1 GTSNPN and CDR2 SVGIG (reference sequence). Losses at the gene ends were 5 bases for V and 4 bases for J; bases not matched to a gene: 4. This CDR3 contains 12 residues. The variable domain in full, with the rest retrieved from reference TRBV30 and TRBJ2-5, is SQTIHQWPATLVQPVGSPLSLECTVEGTSNPNLYWYRQAAGRGLQLLFYSVGIGQISSEVPQNLSASRPQDRQFILSSKKLLLSDSGFYLCAWAGGSETQYFGPGTRLLVL.

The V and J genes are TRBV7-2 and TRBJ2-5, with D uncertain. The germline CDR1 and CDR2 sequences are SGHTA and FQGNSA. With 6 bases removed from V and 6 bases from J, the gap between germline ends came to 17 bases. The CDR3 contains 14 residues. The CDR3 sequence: CASRPVDVEQTQYF. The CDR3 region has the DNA TGTGCCAGCAGGCCCGTAGACGTTGAGCAGACCCAGTACTTC.

The CDR3 bases are TGCGCCAGCAGCTTGGGCCTGAGGCAGAGCCAAGAGACCCAGTACTTC. It codes for CASSLGLRQSQETQYF. The chain recombines TRBV5-1 with TRBJ2-5, with D unclear. The germline V gene has CDR1 SGHRS and CDR2 YFSETQ. CDR3 length: 16 residues. Trimming left V 0 bases short and J 1 base short, with 13 bases between. The full variable domain, rest sourced from reference TRBV5-1 and TRBJ2-5, is KAGVTQTPRYLIKTRGQQVTLSCSPISGHRSVSWYQQTPGQGLQFLFEYFSETQRNKGNFPGRFSGRQFSNSRSEMNVSTLELGDSALYLCASSLGLRQSQETQYFGPGTRLLVL.

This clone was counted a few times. CDR3 DNA sequence: TGCGCCAGCAGCTCTCTAGCGGGGGCGCACACAGATACGCAGTATTTT. It specifies CASSSLAGAHTDTQYF. V usage is TRBV5-1 and J usage is TRBJ2-3; 10 positions agree with TRBD2. The trim removed 3 bases at V and 2 bases at J, leaving 6 bases unmatched. Per germline, CDR1 SGHRS and CDR2 YFSETQ. The CDR3 is made up of 16 amino acids.

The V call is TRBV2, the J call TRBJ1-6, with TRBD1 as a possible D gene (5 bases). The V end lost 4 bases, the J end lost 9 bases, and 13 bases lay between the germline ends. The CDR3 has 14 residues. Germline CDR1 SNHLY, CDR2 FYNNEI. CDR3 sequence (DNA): TGTGCCAGCAGTGGAGTCAGGGTCGCTTCACCCCTCCACTTT. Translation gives CASSGVRVASPLHF.

CDR3 in DNA: TGCGCCAGCAGCTTGGCCTCAGGGACTGACGAGCAGTACTTC. It yields the protein CASSLASGTDEQYF. This sequence joins TRBV5-1 and TRBJ2-7, with D possibly being TRBD2 (6 bases). Germline CDR1 SGHRS, CDR2 YFSETQ. This CDR3 region has 14 residues. V lost 0 bases and J 5 bases, leaving 12 bases between the germline ends.

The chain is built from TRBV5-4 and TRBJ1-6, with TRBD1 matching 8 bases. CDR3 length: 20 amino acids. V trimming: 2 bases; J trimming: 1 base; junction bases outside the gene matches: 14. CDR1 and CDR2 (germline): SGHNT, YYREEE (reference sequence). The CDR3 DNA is TGTGCCAGCAGCTTTCACCGGGACAGGAGTTCTTTATCCTATAATTCACCCCTCCACTTT. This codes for CASSFHRDRSSLSYNSPLHF.

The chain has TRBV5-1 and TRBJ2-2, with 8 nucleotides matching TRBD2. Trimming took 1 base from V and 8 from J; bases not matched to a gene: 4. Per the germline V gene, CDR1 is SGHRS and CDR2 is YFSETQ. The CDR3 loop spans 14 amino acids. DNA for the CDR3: TGCGCCAGCAGCTTGCAGCGGGGGTATGGGGAGCTGTTTTTT. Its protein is CASSLQRGYGELFF.

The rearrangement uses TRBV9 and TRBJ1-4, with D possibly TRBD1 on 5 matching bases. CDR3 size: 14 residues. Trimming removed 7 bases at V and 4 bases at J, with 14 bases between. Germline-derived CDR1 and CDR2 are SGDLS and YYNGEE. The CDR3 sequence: CASGVGHHNEKLFF. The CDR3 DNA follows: TGTGCCAGCGGGGTTGGACACCATAATGAAAAACTGTTTTTT.

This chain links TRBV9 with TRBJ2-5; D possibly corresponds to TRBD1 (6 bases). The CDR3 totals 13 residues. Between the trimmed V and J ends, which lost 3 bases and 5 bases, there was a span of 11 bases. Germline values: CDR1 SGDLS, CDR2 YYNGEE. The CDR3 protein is CASSARGRETQYF. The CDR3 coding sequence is TGTGCCAGCAGCGCCAGGGGCAGGGAGACCCAGTACTTC.

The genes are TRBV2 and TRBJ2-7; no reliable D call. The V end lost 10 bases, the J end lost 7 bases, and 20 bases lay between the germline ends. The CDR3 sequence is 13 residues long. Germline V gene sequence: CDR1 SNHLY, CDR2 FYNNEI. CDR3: CATHPGPPREQYF. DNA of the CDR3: TGTGCCACGCACCCGGGCCCCCCGAGGGAGCAGTACTTC.

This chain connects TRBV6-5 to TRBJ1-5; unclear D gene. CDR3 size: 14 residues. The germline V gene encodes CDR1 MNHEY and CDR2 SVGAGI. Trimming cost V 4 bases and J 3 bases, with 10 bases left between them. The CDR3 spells CASSWTENNQPQHF. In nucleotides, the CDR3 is TGTGCCAGCAGTTGGACCGAAAACAATCAGCCCCAGCATTTT.

The CDR3 DNA reads as TGTGCCACCCAAGAGGCGGGTAATGAAAAACTGTTTTTT. Translating it yields CATQEAGNEKLFF. V usage is TRBV19 and J usage is TRBJ1-4; D call uncertain. V lost 10 bases and J lost 4, with 13 bases in between. This CDR3 has 13 residues. CDR1 LNHDA and CDR2 SQIVND come from the germline V gene (reference sequence).